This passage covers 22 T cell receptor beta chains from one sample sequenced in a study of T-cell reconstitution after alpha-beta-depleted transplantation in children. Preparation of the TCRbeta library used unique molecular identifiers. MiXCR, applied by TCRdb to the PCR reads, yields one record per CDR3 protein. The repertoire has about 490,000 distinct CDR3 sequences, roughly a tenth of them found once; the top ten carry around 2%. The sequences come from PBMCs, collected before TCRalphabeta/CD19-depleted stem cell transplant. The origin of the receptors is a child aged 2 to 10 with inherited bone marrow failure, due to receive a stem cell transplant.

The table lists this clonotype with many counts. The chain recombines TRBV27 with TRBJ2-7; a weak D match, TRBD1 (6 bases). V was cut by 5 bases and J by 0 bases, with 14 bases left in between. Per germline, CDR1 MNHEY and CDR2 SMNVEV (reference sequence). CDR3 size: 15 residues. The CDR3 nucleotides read TGTGCCAGCAGTCCCCTTCAGGGGAGCTCCTACGAGCAGTACTTC. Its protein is CASSPLQGSSYEQYF.

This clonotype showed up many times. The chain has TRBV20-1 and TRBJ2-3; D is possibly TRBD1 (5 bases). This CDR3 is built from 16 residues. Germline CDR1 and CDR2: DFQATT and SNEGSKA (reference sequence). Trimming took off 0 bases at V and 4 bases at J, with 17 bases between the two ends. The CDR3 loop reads CSARDYFAGRADTQYF. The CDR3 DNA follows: TGCAGTGCTAGAGATTATTTCGCAGGGCGTGCAGATACGCAGTATTTT.

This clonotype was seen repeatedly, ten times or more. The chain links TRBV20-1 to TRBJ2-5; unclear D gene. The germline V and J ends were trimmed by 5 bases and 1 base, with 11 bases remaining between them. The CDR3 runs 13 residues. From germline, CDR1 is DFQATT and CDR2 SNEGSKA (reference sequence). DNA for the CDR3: TGCAGTGCTGACCCGCGCGGCCAAGAGACCCAGTACTTC. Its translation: CSADPRGQETQYF.

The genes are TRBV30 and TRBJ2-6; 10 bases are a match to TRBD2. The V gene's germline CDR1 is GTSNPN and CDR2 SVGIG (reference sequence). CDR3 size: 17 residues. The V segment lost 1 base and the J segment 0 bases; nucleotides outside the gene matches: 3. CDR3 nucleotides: TGTGCCTGGAGTGGGACTAGCGGACGCTCTGGGGCCAACGTCCTGACTTTC. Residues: CAWSGTSGRSGANVLTF.

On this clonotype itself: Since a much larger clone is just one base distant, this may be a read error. Here the CDR3 reads CASSVTSGSSHEQYF. CDR3 bases: TGTGCCAGCAGTGTGACTAGCGGGAGCTCCCACGAGCAGTACTTC. The chain is built from TRBV2 and TRBJ2-7; 12 nucleotides align to TRBD2. CDR1 is SNHLY and CDR2 is FYNNEI in the germline V gene. The CDR3 covers 15 residues.

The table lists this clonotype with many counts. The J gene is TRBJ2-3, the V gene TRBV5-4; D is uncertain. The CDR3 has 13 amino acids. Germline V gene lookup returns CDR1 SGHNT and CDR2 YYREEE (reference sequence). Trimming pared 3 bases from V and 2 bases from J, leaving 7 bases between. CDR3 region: CASSWSPTDTQYF. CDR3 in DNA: TGTGCCAGCAGCTGGAGCCCCACAGATACGCAGTATTTT.

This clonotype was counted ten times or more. CDR3 loop: CASSLKDRSGNTIYF. CDR3 DNA sequence: TGTGCCAGCAGCTTAAAAGACAGATCTGGAAACACCATATATTTT. The gene calls are TRBV7-2 and TRBJ1-3; weak D call: TRBD1 (5 bases). Trimming cost V 2 bases and J 1 base, with 9 bases left between them. Germline loops: CDR1 SGHTA, CDR2 FQGNSA. The CDR3 spans 15 residues. Variable domain in full (rest from reference TRBV7-2 and TRBJ1-3): GAGVSQSPSNKVTEKGKDVELRCDPISGHTALYWYRQSLGQGLEFLIYFQGNSAPDKSGLPSDRFSAERTGGSVSTLTIQRTQQEDSAVYLCASSLKDRSGNTIYFGEGSWLTVV.

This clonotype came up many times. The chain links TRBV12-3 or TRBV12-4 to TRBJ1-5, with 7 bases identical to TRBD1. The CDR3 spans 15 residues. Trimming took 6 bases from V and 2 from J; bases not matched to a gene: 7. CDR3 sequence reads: CASRSTGDGNQPQHF. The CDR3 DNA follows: TGTGCCAGCAGGAGCACAGGGGACGGCAATCAGCCCCAGCATTTT.

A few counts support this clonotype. The CDR3 sequence: CSARPGLKETQYF. The CDR3 DNA is TGCAGTGCTAGACCGGGCCTCAAAGAGACCCAGTACTTC. V is TRBV20-1 and J is TRBJ2-5; D call uncertain. Per germline, CDR1 DFQATT and CDR2 SNEGSKA (reference sequence). Trimming removed 2 bases from V and 3 bases from J, with 10 bases in between. This CDR3 spans 13 amino acids.

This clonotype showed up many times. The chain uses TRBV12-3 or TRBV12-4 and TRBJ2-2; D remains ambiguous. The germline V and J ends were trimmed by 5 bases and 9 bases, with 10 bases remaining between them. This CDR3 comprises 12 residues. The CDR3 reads CASSPQTRELFF. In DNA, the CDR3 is TGTGCCAGCAGTCCTCAGACCCGGGAGCTGTTTTTT.

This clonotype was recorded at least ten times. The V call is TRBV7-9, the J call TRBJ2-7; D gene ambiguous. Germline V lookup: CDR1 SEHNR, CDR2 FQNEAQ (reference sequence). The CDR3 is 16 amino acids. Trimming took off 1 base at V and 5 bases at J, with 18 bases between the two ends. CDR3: CASSLGLVIGLDEQYF. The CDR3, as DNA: TGTGCCAGCAGCTTAGGATTGGTAATTGGTTTGGACGAGCAGTACTTC.

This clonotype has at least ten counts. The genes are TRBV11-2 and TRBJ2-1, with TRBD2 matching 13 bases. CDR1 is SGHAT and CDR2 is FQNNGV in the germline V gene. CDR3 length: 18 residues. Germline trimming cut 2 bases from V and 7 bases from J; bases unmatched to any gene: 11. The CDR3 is CASSLSRSGLAGVNEQFF. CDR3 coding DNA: TGTGCCAGCAGCTTATCCCGATCAGGACTAGCGGGAGTGAATGAGCAGTTCTTC.

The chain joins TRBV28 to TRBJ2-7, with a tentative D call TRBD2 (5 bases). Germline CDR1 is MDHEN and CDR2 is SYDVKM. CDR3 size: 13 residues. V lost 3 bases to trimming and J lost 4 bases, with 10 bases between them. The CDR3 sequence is CASSFGKVYEQYF. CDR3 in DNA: TGTGCCAGCAGTTTCGGGAAAGTGTACGAGCAGTACTTC.

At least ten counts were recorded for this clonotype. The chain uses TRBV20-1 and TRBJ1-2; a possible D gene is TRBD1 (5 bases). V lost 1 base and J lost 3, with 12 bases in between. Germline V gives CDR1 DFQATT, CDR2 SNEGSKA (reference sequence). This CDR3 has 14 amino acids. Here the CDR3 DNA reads TGCAGTGCTAGAGGGACACCTTTAGACTATGGCTACACCTTC. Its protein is CSARGTPLDYGYTF.

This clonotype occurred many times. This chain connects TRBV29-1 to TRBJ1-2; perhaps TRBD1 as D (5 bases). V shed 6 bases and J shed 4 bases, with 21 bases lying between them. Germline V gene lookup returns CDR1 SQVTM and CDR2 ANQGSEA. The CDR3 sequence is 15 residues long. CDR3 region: CSVPYLGGEGYGYTF. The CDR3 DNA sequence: TGCAGCGTCCCCTACTTGGGGGGGGAAGGCTATGGCTACACCTTC. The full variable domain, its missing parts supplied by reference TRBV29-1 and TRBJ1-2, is SAVISQKPSRDICQRGTSLTIQCQVDSQVTMMFWYRQQPGQSLTLIATANQGSEATYESGFVIDKFPISRPNLTFSTLTVSNMSPEDSSIYLCSVPYLGGEGYGYTFGSGTRLTVV.

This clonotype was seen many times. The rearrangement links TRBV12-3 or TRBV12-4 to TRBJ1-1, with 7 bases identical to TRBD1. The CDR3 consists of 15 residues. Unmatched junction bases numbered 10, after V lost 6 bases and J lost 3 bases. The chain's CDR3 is CASSRRQGWDTEAFF. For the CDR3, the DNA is TGTGCCAGCAGCCGAAGACAGGGCTGGGACACTGAAGCTTTCTTT.

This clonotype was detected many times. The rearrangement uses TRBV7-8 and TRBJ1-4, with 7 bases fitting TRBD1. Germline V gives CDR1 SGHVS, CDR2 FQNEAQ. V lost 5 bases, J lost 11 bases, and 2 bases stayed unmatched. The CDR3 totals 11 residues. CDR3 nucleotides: TGTGCCAGCAGCCTGACAGGGAAACTGTTTTTT. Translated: CASSLTGKLFF. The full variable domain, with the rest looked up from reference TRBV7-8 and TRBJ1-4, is GAGVSQSPRYKVAKRGQDVALRCDPISGHVSLFWYQQALGQGPEFLTYFQNEAQLDKSGLPSDRFFAERPEGSVSTLKIQRTQQEDSAVYLCASSLTGKLFFGSGTQLSVL.

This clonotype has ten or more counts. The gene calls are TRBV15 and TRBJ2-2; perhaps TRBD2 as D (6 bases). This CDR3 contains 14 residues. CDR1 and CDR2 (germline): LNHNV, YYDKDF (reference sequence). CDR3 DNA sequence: TGTGTCTCACGGAAGGGCCGGGGGACCGGGGAGCTGTTTTTT. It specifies CVSRKGRGTGELFF.

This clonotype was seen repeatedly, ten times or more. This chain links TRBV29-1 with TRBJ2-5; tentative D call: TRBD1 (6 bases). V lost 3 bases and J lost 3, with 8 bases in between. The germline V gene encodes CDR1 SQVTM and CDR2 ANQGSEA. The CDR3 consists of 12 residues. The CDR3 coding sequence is TGCAGCGTTGACAGGGGCGAAGAGACCCAGTACTTC. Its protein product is CSVDRGEETQYF.

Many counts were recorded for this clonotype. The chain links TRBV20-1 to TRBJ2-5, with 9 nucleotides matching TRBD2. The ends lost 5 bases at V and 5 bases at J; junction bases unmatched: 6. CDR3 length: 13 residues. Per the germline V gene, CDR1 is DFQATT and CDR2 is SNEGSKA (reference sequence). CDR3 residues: CSAGSGRLETQYF. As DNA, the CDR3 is TGCAGTGCTGGCAGCGGGAGGTTGGAGACCCAGTACTTC.

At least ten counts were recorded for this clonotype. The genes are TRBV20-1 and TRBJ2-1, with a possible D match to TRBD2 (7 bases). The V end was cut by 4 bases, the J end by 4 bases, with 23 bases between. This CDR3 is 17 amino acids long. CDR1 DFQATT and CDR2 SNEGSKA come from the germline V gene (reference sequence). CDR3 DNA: TGCAGTGCTAAGATAAGGGGGGGGCTCAAAATTTACAATGAGCAGTTCTTC. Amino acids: CSAKIRGGLKIYNEQFF.

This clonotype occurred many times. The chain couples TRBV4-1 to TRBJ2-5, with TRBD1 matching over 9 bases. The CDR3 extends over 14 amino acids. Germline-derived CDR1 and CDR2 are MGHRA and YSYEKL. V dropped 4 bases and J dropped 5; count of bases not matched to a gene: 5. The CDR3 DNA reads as TGCGCCAGCAGCCCCCACAGGGGGCAGGAGACCCAGTACTTC. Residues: CASSPHRGQETQYF.